The present T cell receptor (beta chain) was sequenced within a study of cytomegalovirus exposure and HLA in healthy donors. This clone has only a few counts. Vbeta (60) and Jbeta (13) primers were used in the PCR. Produced via immunoSEQ multiplex PCR; TCRdb's table is partial and in-frame only. The sample has roughly 100,000 clones, around 66% seen once. The CDR3 is made up of 17 amino acids. CDR1 and CDR2 (germline): SGHRS, YFSETQ. Trimming cost V 2 bases and J 0 bases, with 12 bases left between them. The sequenced sample consisted of PBMCs. This receptor was obtained from a woman in her forties or fifties in good health and CMV-seronegative. V usage is TRBV5-1 and J usage is TRBJ2-6, with a tentative D call TRBD1 (5 bases). The CDR3 reads CASSFNQGNSGANVLTF. The CDR3 DNA sequence: TGCGCCAGCAGCTTCAATCAGGGAAACTCTGGGGCCAACGTCCTGACTTTC.